This T cell receptor (beta chain) was recovered during a study of cytomegalovirus exposure and HLA in healthy donors. Overall study: Tens of millions of unique TCRs from HLA-typed donors were held in an early release of data. Study-wide results and limits: Sequencing depth across donors, presence/absence analyses assumed, was roughly uniform. Later analysis identified a missense DCLRE1C variant that was linked to TCR beta V- and J-gene trimming.

With respect to this clone: Its specificity is unknown.

Primers included in the PCR were 60 Vbeta and 13 Jbeta primers. This table comes from immunoSEQ multiplex PCR, and its TCRdb copy is limited to in-frame clones, with some not included. Of about 130,000 clones listed, under 80% are singletons. Per the germline V gene, CDR1 is MNHEY and CDR2 is SMNVEV (reference sequence). V was clipped by 5 bases and J by 4 bases; unmatched bases: 6. This CDR3 has 14 amino acids. Each donor's status was that of a healthy bone marrow donor. Sequenced: PBMCs. This receptor was obtained from a man between 18 and 29 years old in good health and CMV-seropositive. The chain couples TRBV27 to TRBJ1-1; 8 bases fit TRBD1. The CDR3 DNA follows: TGTGCCAGCAGTACCCAGGGGGCTGGCACTGAAGCTTTCTTT. It is translated as CASSTQGAGTEAFF.